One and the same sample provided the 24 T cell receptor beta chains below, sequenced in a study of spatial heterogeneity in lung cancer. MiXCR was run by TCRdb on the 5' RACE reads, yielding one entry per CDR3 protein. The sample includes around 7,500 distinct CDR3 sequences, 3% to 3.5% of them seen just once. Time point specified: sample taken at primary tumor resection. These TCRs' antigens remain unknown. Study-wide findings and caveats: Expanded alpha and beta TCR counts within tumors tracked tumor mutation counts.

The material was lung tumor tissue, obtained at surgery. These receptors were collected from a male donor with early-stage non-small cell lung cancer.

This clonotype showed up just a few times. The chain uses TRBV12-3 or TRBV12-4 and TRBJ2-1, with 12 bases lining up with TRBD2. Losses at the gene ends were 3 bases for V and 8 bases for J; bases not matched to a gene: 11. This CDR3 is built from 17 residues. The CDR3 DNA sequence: TGTGCCAGCAGTTTCCAACTAGCGGGAGGTCGAGTCTATGAGCAGTTCTTC. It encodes CASSFQLAGGRVYEQFF.

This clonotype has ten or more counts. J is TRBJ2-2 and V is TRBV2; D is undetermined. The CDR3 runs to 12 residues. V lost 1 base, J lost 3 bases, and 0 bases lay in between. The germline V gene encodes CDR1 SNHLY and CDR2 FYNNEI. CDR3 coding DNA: TGTGCCAGCAGTGAAGACACCGGGGAGCTGTTTTTT. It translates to CASSEDTGELFF.

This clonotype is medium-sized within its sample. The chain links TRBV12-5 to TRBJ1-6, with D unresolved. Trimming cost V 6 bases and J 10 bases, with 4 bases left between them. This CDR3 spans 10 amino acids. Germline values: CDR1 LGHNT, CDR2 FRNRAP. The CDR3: CASGGSPLHF. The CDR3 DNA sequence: TGTGCTAGTGGGGGGTCACCCCTCCACTTT.

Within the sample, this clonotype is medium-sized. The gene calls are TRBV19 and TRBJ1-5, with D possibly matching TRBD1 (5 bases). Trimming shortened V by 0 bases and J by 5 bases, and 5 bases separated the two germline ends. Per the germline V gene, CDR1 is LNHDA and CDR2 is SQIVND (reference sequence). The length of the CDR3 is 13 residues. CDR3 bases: TGTGCCAGTAGTATAGAGGGGGATCAGCCCCAGCATTTT. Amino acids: CASSIEGDQPQHF. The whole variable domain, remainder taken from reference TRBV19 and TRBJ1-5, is DGGITQSPKYLFRKEGQNVTLSCEQNLNHDAMYWYRQDPGQGLRLIYYSQIVNDFQKGDIAEGYSVSREKKESFPLTVTSAQKNPTAFYLCASSIEGDQPQHFGDGTRLSIL.

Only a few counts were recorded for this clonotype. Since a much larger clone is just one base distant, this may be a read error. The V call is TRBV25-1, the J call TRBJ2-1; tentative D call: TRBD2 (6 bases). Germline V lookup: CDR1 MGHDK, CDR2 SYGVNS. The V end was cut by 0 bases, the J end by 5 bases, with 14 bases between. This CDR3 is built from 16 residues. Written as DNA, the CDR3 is TGTGCCAGCAGTGAATATGGACTGGGGGGTCACAATGAGCAGTTCTTC. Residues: CASSEYGLGGHNEQFF.

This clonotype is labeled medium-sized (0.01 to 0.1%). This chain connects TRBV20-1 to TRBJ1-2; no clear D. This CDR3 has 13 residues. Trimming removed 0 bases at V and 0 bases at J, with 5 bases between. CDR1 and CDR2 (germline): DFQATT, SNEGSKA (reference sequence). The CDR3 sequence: CSAREGANYGYTF. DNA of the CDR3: TGCAGTGCTAGAGAAGGCGCTAACTATGGCTACACCTTC.

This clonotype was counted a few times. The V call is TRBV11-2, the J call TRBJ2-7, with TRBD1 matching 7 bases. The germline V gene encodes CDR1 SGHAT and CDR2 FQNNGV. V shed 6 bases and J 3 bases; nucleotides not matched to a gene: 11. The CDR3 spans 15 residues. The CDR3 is CASSHAGTASYEQYF. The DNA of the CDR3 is TGTGCCAGCAGTCACGCCGGGACAGCCAGCTACGAGCAGTACTTC.

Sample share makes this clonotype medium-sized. DNA for the CDR3: TGTGCCAGTAATTCAGGGGGCATTAAATACAATGAGCAGTTCTTC. Its translation is CASNSGGIKYNEQFF. V and J are TRBV13 and TRBJ2-1; 8 positions match TRBD1. With 9 bases clipped from V and 4 bases from J, the junction kept 11 bases outside the gene matches. Germline V gives CDR1 PRHDT, CDR2 FYEKMQ (reference sequence). This CDR3 spans 15 amino acids.

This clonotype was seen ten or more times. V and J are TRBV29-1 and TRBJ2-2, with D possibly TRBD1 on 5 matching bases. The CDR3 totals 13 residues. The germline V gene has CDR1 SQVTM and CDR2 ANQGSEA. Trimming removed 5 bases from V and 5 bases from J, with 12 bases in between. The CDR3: CSVSRGNTGELFF. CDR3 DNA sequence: TGCAGCGTTTCTAGGGGTAATACCGGGGAGCTGTTTTTT.

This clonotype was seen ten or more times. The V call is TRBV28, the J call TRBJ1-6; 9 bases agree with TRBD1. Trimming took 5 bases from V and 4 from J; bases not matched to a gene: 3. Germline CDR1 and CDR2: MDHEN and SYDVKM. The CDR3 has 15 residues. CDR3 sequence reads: CASSTGQGYNSPLHF. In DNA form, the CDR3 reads TGTGCCAGCAGTACAGGACAGGGGTATAATTCACCCCTCCACTTT.

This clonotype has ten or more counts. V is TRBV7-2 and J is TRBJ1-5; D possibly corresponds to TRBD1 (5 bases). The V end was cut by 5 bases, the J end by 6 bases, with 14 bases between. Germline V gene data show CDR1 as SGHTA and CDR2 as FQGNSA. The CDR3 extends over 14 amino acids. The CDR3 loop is CASSPVGGSQPQHF. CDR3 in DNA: TGTGCCAGCAGCCCCGTCGGGGGTAGTCAGCCCCAGCATTTT.

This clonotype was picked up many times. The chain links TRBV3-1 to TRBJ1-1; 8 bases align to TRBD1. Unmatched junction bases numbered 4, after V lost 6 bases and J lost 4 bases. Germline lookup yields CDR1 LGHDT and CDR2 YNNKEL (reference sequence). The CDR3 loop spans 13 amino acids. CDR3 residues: CASRLTGGTEAFF. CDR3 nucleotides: TGTGCCAGCAGGCTAACAGGGGGCACTGAAGCTTTCTTT.

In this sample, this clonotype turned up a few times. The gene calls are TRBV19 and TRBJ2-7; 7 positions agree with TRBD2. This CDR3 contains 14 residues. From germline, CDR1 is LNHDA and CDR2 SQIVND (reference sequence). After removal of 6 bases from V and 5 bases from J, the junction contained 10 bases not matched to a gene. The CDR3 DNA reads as TGTGCCAGTAGCCTCGGCGGCGGGGGAGACGAGCAGTACTTC. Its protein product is CASSLGGGGDEQYF.

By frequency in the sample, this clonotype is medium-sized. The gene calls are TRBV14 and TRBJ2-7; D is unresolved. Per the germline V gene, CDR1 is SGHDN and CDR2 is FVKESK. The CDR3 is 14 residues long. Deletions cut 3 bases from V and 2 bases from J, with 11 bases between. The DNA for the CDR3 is TGTGCCAGCAGCCACCGAGAACCCACCTACGAGCAGTACTTC. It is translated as CASSHREPTYEQYF.

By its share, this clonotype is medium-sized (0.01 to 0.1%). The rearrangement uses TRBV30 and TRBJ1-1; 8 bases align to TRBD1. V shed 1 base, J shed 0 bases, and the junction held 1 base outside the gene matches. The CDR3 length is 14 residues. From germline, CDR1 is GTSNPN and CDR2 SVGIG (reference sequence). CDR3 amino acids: CAWSGGQVNTEAFF. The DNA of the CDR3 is TGTGCCTGGAGTGGGGGACAGGTGAACACTGAAGCTTTCTTT.

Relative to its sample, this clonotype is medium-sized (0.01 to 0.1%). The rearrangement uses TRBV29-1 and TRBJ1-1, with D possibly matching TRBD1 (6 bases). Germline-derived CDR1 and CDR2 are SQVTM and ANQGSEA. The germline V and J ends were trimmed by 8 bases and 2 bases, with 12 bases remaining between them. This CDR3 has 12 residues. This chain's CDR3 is CSLWDKNTEAFF. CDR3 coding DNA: TGCAGCCTCTGGGACAAAAACACTGAAGCTTTCTTT.

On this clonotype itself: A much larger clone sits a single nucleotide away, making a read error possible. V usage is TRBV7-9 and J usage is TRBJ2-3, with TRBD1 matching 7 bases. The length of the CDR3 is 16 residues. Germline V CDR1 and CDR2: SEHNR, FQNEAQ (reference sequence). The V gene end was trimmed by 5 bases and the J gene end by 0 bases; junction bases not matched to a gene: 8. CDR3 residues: CASSPTQGRSTDTQYF. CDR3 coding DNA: TGTGCCAGCAGCCCGACACAGGGGCGTAGCACAGATACGCAGTATTTT.

The DNA of the CDR3 is TGTGCCAGCAGTCGCCGACAGGGGGGGGGTCAGCCCCAGCATTTT. It is translated as CASSRRQGGGQPQHF. V and J are TRBV12-3 or TRBV12-4 and TRBJ1-5; 9 bases fit TRBD1. The CDR3 has 15 residues. V was pared by 5 bases and J by 6 bases, with 8 bases of the junction left unmatched.

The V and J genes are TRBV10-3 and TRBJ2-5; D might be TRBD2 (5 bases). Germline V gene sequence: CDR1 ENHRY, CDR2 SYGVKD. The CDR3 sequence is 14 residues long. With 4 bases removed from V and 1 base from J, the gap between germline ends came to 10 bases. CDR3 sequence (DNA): TGTGCCATCAGTGGAGCGGCTATCCAAGAGACCCAGTACTTC. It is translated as CAISGAAIQETQYF.

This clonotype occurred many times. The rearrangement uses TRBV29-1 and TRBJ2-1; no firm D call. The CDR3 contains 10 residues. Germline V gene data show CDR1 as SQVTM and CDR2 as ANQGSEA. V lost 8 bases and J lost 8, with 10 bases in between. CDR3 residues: CSPSKDEQFF. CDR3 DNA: TGCAGCCCGAGTAAGGATGAGCAGTTCTTC.

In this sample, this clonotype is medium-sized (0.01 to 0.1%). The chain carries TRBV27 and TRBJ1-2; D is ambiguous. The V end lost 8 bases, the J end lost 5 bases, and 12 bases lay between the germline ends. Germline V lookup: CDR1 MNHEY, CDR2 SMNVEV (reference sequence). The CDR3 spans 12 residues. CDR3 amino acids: CASGMGWYGYTF. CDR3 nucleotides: TGTGCCAGCGGAATGGGATGGTATGGCTACACCTTC.

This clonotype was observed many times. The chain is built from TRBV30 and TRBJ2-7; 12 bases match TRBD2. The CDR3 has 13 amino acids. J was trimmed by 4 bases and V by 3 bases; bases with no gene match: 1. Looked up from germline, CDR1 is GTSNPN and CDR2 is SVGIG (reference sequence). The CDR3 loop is CAWSTSGRYEQYF. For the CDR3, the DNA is TGTGCCTGGAGCACTAGCGGGAGGTACGAGCAGTACTTC.

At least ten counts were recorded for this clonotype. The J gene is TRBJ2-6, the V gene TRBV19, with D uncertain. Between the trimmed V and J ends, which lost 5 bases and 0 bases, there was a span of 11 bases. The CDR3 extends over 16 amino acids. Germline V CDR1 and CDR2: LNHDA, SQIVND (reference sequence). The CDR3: CASSPRGISGANVLTF. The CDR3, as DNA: TGTGCCAGTAGTCCCCGAGGCATCTCTGGGGCCAACGTCCTGACTTTC.

CDR3 in amino acids: CASSLWGGAGQPQHF. The CDR3 nucleotides are TGTGCCAGCAGCTTGTGGGGCGGGGCGGGACAGCCCCAGCATTTT. V and J are TRBV5-6 and TRBJ1-5; the D gene is possibly TRBD1 (5 bases). This CDR3 comprises 15 residues. Trimming took off 1 base at V and 7 bases at J, with 15 bases between the two ends. Germline V gene lookup returns CDR1 SGHDT and CDR2 YYEEEE.